The clone carrying this TCR beta chain was counted once. As yet, its antigen is unknown. This sample is part of a study of cytomegalovirus exposure and HLA in healthy donors. Study-level results: In an earlier analysis, most TCR beta V segments were productive about 87% or about 30% of the time. In a later analysis, a missense DCLRE1C variant was linked to TCR beta V- and J-gene trimming. There were reportedly fewer N-insertions in an Asian-associated ancestry cluster than the approximately 630-donor mean, in a later analysis.

It was with 60 Vbeta and 13 Jbeta primers that the PCR ran. Sequencing used immunoSEQ multiplex PCR; TCRdb keeps in-frame clones, though not all of them. The sample has approximately 50,000 clones; less than 85% are singletons. The sequenced sample consisted of PBMCs. This TCR derives from a man younger than 45 in good health and CMV-seropositive.

In DNA, the CDR3 is TGTGCCAGCAGCGGGGACAGGGGACCAATTGATTCACCCCTCCACTTT. It is translated as CASSGDRGPIDSPLHF. The chain carries TRBV5-4 and TRBJ1-6; 10 bases are a match to TRBD1. The V gene end was trimmed by 4 bases and the J gene end by 8 bases; junction bases not matched to a gene: 9. CDR1 is SGHNT and CDR2 is YYREEE in the germline V gene (reference sequence). This CDR3 has 16 residues.